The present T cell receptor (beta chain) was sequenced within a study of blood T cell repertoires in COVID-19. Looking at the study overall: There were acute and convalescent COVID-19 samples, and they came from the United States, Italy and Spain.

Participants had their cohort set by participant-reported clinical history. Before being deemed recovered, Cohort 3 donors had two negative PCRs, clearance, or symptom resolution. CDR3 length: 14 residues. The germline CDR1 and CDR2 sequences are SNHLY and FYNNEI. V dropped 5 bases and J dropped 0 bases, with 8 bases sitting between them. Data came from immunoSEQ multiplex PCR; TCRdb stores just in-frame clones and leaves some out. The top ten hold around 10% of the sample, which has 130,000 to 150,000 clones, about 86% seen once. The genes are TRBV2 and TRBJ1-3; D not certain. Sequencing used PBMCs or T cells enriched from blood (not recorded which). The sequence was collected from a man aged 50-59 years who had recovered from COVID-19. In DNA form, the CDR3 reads TGTGCCAGCAGTACAGCTAACTCTGGAAACACCATATATTTT. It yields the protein CASSTANSGNTIYF.